Following are 12 T cell receptor beta chains from one sample sequenced in a study of blood T cell repertoires in COVID-19. Method: immunoSEQ multiplex PCR; TCRdb's copy keeps in-frame clones and lacks some. The table includes 100,000 to 120,000 clones, more than 80% detected once. The sequencing input was peripheral blood. The receptor set was obtained from a woman aged 55-69 years with COVID-19, enrolled during active disease.

This chain links TRBV18 with TRBJ2-7; 7 bases are a match to TRBD1. This CDR3 has 14 residues. Germline V lookup: CDR1 KGHSH, CDR2 LQKENI. V lost 6 bases and J lost 6; bases outside the gene matches: 11. The CDR3 DNA reads as TGTGCCAGCTCCCGAGTTCCCAGGGGGAGCGAGCAGTACTTC. Translated, it gives CASSRVPRGSEQYF.

The chain employs TRBV3-1 (or the pseudogene TRBV3-2) and TRBJ1-6, with D unclear. The CDR3 has 16 residues. The germline V gene encodes CDR1 LGHDT and CDR2 YNNKEL (reference sequence). V lost 1 base and J 7 bases, leaving 14 bases between the germline ends. CDR3 coding DNA: TGTGCCAGCAGCCAAGTTCGGGCCCGAGGGAATTCACCCCTCCACTTT. It codes for CASSQVRARGNSPLHF.

The chain recombines TRBV10-3 with TRBJ2-3; 9 bases map to TRBD2. Looked up from germline, CDR1 is ENHRY and CDR2 is SYGVKD. The CDR3 runs to 16 residues. The V segment lost 1 base and the J segment 1 base; nucleotides outside the gene matches: 3. This chain's CDR3 is CAISELAGGRTDTQYF. For the CDR3, the DNA is TGTGCCATCAGTGAGTTGGCGGGGGGGCGCACAGATACGCAGTATTTT.

Only a few counts were recorded for this clone. The chain links TRBV7-2 to TRBJ1-2; D perhaps matches TRBD1 (5 bases). CDR3 size: 15 residues. The V end lost 6 bases, the J end lost 4 bases, and 18 bases lay between the germline ends. In germline, CDR1 is SGHTA, CDR2 FQGNSA. The CDR3 sequence is CASSSTRGSPYGYTF. The DNA for the CDR3 is TGTGCCAGCAGTTCAACTCGGGGGAGTCCCTATGGCTACACCTTC.

This clone is a singleton in its sample. The V and J genes are TRBV5-5 and TRBJ2-7; 12 bases agree with TRBD1. After removal of 0 bases from V and 4 bases from J, the junction contained 5 bases not matched to a gene. The CDR3 has 16 residues. Germline V lookup: CDR1 SGHKS, CDR2 YYEKEE (reference sequence). The CDR3 sequence is CASSLAVGQGAYEQYF. The CDR3 region has the DNA TGTGCCAGCAGCTTGGCCGTGGGACAGGGGGCATACGAGCAGTACTTC.

The chain carries TRBV5-5 and TRBJ1-4; 7 nucleotides match TRBD1. The CDR3 is made up of 19 amino acids. CDR1 SGHKS and CDR2 YYEKEE come from the germline V gene (reference sequence). J lost 5 bases, V lost 4 bases, and 20 bases had no gene match. The CDR3 sequence: CASSRSGTDRGQRNEKLFF. CDR3 bases: TGTGCCAGCAGCCGTTCTGGGACAGATAGGGGCCAGCGGAATGAAAAACTGTTTTTT.

This sequence joins TRBV29-1 and TRBJ2-5, with D uncertain. V shed 2 bases and J shed 0 bases, with 10 bases lying between them. CDR3 length: 14 amino acids. Germline V gives CDR1 SQVTM, CDR2 ANQGSEA. The CDR3 protein is CSVEILTNQETQYF. The CDR3 bases are TGCAGCGTTGAAATCCTGACAAACCAAGAGACCCAGTACTTC.

This sequence joins TRBV11-2 and TRBJ1-2; D is uncertain. The CDR3 loop spans 13 amino acids. V was pared by 1 base and J by 7 bases, with 10 bases between. Germline CDR1 reads SGHAT; CDR2 reads FQNNGV. The CDR3 DNA reads as TGTGCCAGCAGCTTAGCACAGTACGGTGGCTACACCTTC. Protein sequence: CASSLAQYGGYTF.

The chain recombines TRBV9 with TRBJ2-1, with 9 bases aligning to TRBD2. Trimming at V came to 0 bases and at J to 7 bases, leaving 14 bases not matched to a gene. The length of the CDR3 is 18 residues. Looked up from germline, CDR1 is SGDLS and CDR2 is YYNGEE. The CDR3 protein is CASSVDSVYGTSPNEQFF. The CDR3, as DNA: TGTGCCAGCAGCGTAGACTCAGTATATGGGACTAGCCCTAATGAGCAGTTCTTC. The full variable domain, in which reference TRBV9 and TRBJ2-1 provide the parts outside the CDR3, is DSGVTQTPKHLITATGQRVTLRCSPRSGDLSVYWYQQSLDQGLQFLIQYYNGEERAKGNILERFSAQQFPDLHSELNLSSLELGDSALYFCASSVDSVYGTSPNEQFFGPGTRLTVL.

Only one count was recorded for this clone. The V call is TRBV24-1, the J call TRBJ2-1, with 9 bases lining up with TRBD2. The germline CDR1 and CDR2 sequences are KGHDR and SFDVKD. This CDR3 is built from 14 residues. Trimming removed 9 bases from V and 10 bases from J; junction bases left unmatched: 12. The CDR3 DNA follows: TGTGCCACCCCGACGCGGGGGGGCCTATGGGAGCAGTTCTTC. This translates into CATPTRGGLWEQFF.

The gene calls are TRBV4-1 and TRBJ1-6; a possible D gene is TRBD1 (5 bases). CDR3 length: 15 amino acids. The germline CDR1 and CDR2 sequences are MGHRA and YSYEKL. V lost 1 base and J 7 bases, leaving 11 bases between the germline ends. For the CDR3, the DNA is TGCGCCAGCAGCCAAGGAGCAGGGAGGAATTCACCCCTCCACTTT. Its protein product is CASSQGAGRNSPLHF.

This sequence joins TRBV7-3 and TRBJ2-3; 7 bases are a match to TRBD2. After removal of 2 bases from V and 1 base from J, the junction contained 3 bases not matched to a gene. CDR3 length: 15 residues. Germline V lookup: CDR1 SGHTA, CDR2 FQGTGA. The CDR3 here is CASSLVGGGTDTQYF. As DNA, the CDR3 is TGTGCCAGCAGCTTAGTGGGGGGGGGCACAGATACGCAGTATTTT.